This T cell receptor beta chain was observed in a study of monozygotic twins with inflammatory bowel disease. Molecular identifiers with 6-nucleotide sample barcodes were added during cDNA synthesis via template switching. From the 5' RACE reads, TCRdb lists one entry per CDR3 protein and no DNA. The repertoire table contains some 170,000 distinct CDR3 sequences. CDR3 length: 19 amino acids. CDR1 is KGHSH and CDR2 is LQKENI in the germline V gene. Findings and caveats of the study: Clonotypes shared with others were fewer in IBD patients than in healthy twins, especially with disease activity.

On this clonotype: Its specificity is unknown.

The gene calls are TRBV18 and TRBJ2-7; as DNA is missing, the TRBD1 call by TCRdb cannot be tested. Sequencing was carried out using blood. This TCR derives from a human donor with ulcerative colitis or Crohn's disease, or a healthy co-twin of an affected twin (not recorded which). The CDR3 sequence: CASSPLIKFGQRSSYEQYF.